Listed below are T cell receptor beta chains from one sample, sequenced in a study of OX40 agonist ivuxolimab in advanced cancers. Profiling relied on immunoSEQ multiplex PCR, and the TCRdb table lists in-frame clones only, not all of them. The sample records roughly 53,000 clones, 85% to 90% being singletons. Specimen: CD4+ or CD8+ T cells sorted from blood, collected in a trial of the OX40 agonist ivuxolimab. All receptors derive from an adult with an advanced solid tumor such as melanoma, head and neck, liver or kidney cancer. CDR3s include the opening cysteine and the closing phenylalanine or tryptophan. Each record gives: V gene, D gene, J gene, CDR3 protein, CDR3 DNA. D genes are given only for firm matches.

>TRBV12-2|NA|TRBJ2-3
CASRPRRQGESASTDTQYF
TGTGCAAGTCGCCCCCGCCGACAGGGTGAATCGGCCAGCACAGATACGCAGTATTTT
>TRBV2|TRBD1|TRBJ2-4
CASRESGTGLSDIQYF
TGTGCCAGCAGAGAATCCGGGACAGGGTTATCGGACATTCAGTACTTC
>TRBV7-3|NA|TRBJ1-2
CASSPIRTGSGYTF
TGTGCCAGCAGCCCCATACGTACAGGGTCTGGCTACACCTTC
>TRBV6-6|NA|TRBJ2-3
CASSYRQGGPTDTQYF
TGTGCCAGCAGTTACCGACAGGGAGGACCCACAGATACGCAGTATTTT
>TRBV7-2|TRBD2|TRBJ2-5
CASSLAGEKETQYF
TGTGCCAGCAGCCTTGCGGGGGAGAAAGAGACCCAGTACTTC
>TRBV5-1|NA|TRBJ2-7
CASSLGQLDEQYF
TGCGCCAGCAGCTTGGGACAGCTTGACGAGCAGTACTTC
>TRBV5-1|TRBD2|TRBJ2-3
CASSALEGTSGRAQGTDTQYF
TGCGCCAGCAGCGCACTGGAGGGGACTAGCGGCCGTGCCCAGGGCACAGATACGCAGTATTTT
>TRBV7-3|NA|TRBJ2-3
CASSLIGTDTQYF
TGTGCCAGCAGCTTAATTGGCACAGATACGCAGTATTTT
>TRBV5-4|NA|TRBJ2-1
CASSFGVLGNEQFF
TGTGCCAGCAGCTTCGGGGTCTTGGGGAATGAGCAGTTCTTC
>TRBV15|NA|TRBJ2-2
CATSSDLRGFNTGELFF
TGTGCCACCAGCAGCGATCTTCGGGGGTTCAACACCGGGGAGCTGTTTTTT
>TRBV6-1|NA|TRBJ2-7
CASSWIRDISYEQYF
TGTGCCAGCAGCTGGATCCGGGACATCTCCTACGAGCAGTACTTC
>TRBV28|NA|TRBJ2-6
CASSSYNPGANVLTF
TGTGCCAGCAGTTCGTACAATCCCGGGGCCAACGTCCTGACTTTC
>TRBV10-3|NA|TRBJ2-3
CAISASARAKDTQYF
TGTGCCATCAGTGCCTCCGCGCGAGCGAAGGATACGCAGTATTTT
>TRBV6-5|NA|TRBJ2-1
CASRPDYNEQFF
TGTGCCAGCAGGCCCGACTACAATGAGCAGTTCTTC
>TRBV28|TRBD1|TRBJ2-7
CASSTPGQGSYEQYF
TGTGCCAGCAGTACTCCGGGACAGGGATCCTACGAGCAGTACTTC
>TRBV28|TRBD2|TRBJ2-3
CASRPTSGREDTQYF
TGTGCCAGCAGACCGACTAGCGGGAGGGAAGATACGCAGTATTTT
>TRBV27|TRBD1|TRBJ1-5
CASSGTGGNQPQHF
TGTGCCAGCAGTGGGACAGGGGGAAATCAGCCCCAGCATTTT
>TRBV9|TRBD1|TRBJ2-7
CASSVGTGFYEQYF
TGTGCCAGCAGCGTAGGGACAGGTTTCTACGAGCAGTACTTC
>TRBV18|NA|TRBJ2-3
CASSPPGLRRGADTQYF
TGTGCCAGCTCACCGCCGGGACTCCGGCGAGGAGCGGATACGCAGTATTTT
>TRBV6-5|NA|TRBJ2-3
CASSYGRTSTDTQYF
TGTGCCAGCAGTTACGGCAGAACTAGCACAGATACGCAGTATTTT
>TRBV5-6|NA|TRBJ2-2
CASSLGPESGELFF
TGTGCCAGCAGCTTGGGACCGGAGTCGGGGGAGCTGTTTTTT